This T cell receptor (beta chain) was sequenced in a study of identical twins. Broader study findings: Analyses of zero insertions could, in part, be confounded by invariant MAIT and iNKT cells. Excess twin sharing in beta out-of-frame sequences was weaker.

A universal primer site came from template switching; cDNA carried unique molecular identifiers. One entry per CDR3 protein, called by TCRdb with MiXCR from the 5' RACE reads. The sample holds some 900,000 distinct CDR3 sequences; over 9% are singletons and the top ten take about 1.5%. At least ten counts were recorded for this clonotype. Its antigen is not identified. Germline values: CDR1 KGHDR, CDR2 SFDVKD. This CDR3 spans 12 amino acids. V lost 12 bases and J lost 4; bases outside the gene matches: 7. This sample also appeared in a second study, on yellow fever vaccine responses in identical twins.

The chain employs TRBV24-1 and TRBJ2-7; 8 bases are a match to TRBD1. The TCR sequence derives from a woman aged 18-29 years in good health. Specimen: PBMCs. The CDR3 region has the DNA TGTGCCGCCGGACAGGGACCTTACGAGCAGTACGTC. Amino acid sequence: CAAGQGPYEQYV.